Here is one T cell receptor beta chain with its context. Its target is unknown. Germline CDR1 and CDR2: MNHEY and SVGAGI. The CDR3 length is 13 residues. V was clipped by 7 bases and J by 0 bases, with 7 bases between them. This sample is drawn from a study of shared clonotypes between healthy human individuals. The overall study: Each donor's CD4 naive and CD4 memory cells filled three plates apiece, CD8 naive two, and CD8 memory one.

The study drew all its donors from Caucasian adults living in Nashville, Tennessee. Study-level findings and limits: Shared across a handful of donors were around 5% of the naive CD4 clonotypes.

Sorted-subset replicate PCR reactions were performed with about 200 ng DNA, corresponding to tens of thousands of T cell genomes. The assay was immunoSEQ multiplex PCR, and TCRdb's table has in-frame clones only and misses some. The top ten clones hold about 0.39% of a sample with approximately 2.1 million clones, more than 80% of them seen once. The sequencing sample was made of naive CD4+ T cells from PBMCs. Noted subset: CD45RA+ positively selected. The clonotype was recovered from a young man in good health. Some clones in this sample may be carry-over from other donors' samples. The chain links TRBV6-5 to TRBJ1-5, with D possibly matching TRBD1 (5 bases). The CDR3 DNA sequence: TGTGCCAGCAAAGGGGATAGCAATCAGCCCCAGCATTTT. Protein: CASKGDSNQPQHF.